Listed below are T cell receptor beta chains from one sample, sequenced in a study of blood T cell repertoires in COVID-19. The protocol was immunoSEQ multiplex PCR, while the TCRdb copy is restricted to in-frame clones and leaves out a portion. The table includes some 150,000 clones, 82% detected once. The sample taken for sequencing was peripheral blood. Receptors originate from a woman aged 70-85 years with acute or convalescent COVID-19. Both conserved end residues are part of each CDR3. A D gene is named only where the DNA matches it firmly.

v_call: TRBV19; j_call: TRBJ2-7; d_call: .; cdr3_aa: CASSIEGGPPYEQYF; cdr3_nt: TGTGCCAGTAGTATAGAGGGGGGGCCTCCCTACGAGCAGTACTTC
v_call: TRBV4-3; j_call: TRBJ2-7; d_call: .; cdr3_aa: CASSQDRGRTYEQYF; cdr3_nt: TGCGCCAGCAGCCAAGATCGAGGCAGAACCTACGAGCAGTACTTC
v_call: TRBV7-2; j_call: TRBJ2-3; d_call: .; cdr3_aa: CASSSRTPPTDTQYF; cdr3_nt: TGTGCCAGCAGCTCAAGGACTCCTCCCACAGATACGCAGTATTTT
v_call: TRBV18; j_call: TRBJ2-1; d_call: TRBD2; cdr3_aa: CASSPSGARKNNEQFF; cdr3_nt: TGTGCCAGCTCACCAAGCGGGGCCCGGAAAAACAATGAGCAGTTCTTC
v_call: TRBV10-3; j_call: TRBJ1-5; d_call: TRBD1; cdr3_aa: CAISEAQGQPQHF; cdr3_nt: TGTGCCATCAGTGAAGCACAGGGGCAGCCCCAGCATTTT
v_call: TRBV2; j_call: TRBJ2-2; d_call: TRBD2; cdr3_aa: CASSANAGGTGELFF; cdr3_nt: TGTGCCAGCAGTGCGAATGCGGGAGGCACCGGGGAGCTGTTTTTT
v_call: TRBV5-6; j_call: TRBJ1-4; d_call: TRBD1; cdr3_aa: CASSLGQGATNEKLFF; cdr3_nt: TGTGCCAGCAGCTTGGGACAGGGGGCAACTAATGAAAAACTGTTTTTT
v_call: TRBV7-9; j_call: TRBJ2-7; d_call: TRBD1; cdr3_aa: CASSPTGTSAYF; cdr3_nt: TGTGCCAGCAGCCCGACAGGGACGTCAGCCTACTTC
v_call: TRBV19; j_call: TRBJ2-2; d_call: TRBD2; cdr3_aa: CASSASGRGTGELFF; cdr3_nt: TGTGCCAGTAGCGCTAGCGGGAGAGGGACCGGGGAGCTGTTTTTT
v_call: TRBV9; j_call: TRBJ1-2; d_call: .; cdr3_aa: CASSASSVFSYGYTF; cdr3_nt: TGTGCCAGCAGCGCATCCTCCGTCTTTAGCTATGGCTACACCTTC
v_call: TRBV2; j_call: TRBJ2-3; d_call: TRBD1; cdr3_aa: CASSLDRTDTQYF; cdr3_nt: TGTGCCAGCAGCCTGGACAGGACAGATACGCAGTATTTT
v_call: TRBV12-3/TRBV12-4; j_call: TRBJ1-2; d_call: .; cdr3_aa: CASSRVQGYTF; cdr3_nt: TGTGCCAGCAGCCGGGTTCAGGGCTACACCTTC
v_call: TRBV19; j_call: TRBJ2-7; d_call: TRBD2; cdr3_aa: CASSPRTSGGWEQYF; cdr3_nt: TGTGCCAGTAGTCCCCGGACTAGCGGGGGTTGGGAGCAGTACTTC
v_call: TRBV27; j_call: TRBJ2-7; d_call: .; cdr3_aa: CASSLSTEGYEQYF; cdr3_nt: TGTGCCAGCAGTTTATCCACGGAGGGCTACGAGCAGTACTTC
v_call: TRBV9; j_call: TRBJ2-7; d_call: TRBD2; cdr3_aa: CASSRTSDYEQYF; cdr3_nt: TGTGCCAGCAGCCGGACTAGCGACTACGAGCAGTACTTC
v_call: TRBV5-1; j_call: TRBJ1-1; d_call: .; cdr3_aa: CASSLGVGRNTEAFF; cdr3_nt: TGCGCCAGCAGCTTGGGAGTGGGCAGGAACACTGAAGCTTTCTTT
v_call: TRBV30; j_call: TRBJ1-2; d_call: .; cdr3_aa: CASPERAKYGYTF; cdr3_nt: TGTGCCTCGCCCGAGAGGGCAAAGTATGGCTACACCTTC